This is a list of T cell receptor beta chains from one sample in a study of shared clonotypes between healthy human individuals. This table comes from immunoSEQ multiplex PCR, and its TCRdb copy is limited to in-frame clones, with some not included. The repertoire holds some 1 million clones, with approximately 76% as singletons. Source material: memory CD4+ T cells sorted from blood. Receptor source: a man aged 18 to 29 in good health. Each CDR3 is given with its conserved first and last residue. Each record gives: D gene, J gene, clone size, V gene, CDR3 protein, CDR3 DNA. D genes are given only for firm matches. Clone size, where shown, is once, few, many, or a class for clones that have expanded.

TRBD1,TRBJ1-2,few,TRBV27,CASSTTGTGSYTF,TGTGCCAGCAGTACCACCGGGACAGGGTCATACACCTTC
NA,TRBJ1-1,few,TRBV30,CAVGQGSYEAFF,TGTGCCGTGGGTCAGGGCTCCTATGAAGCTTTCTTT
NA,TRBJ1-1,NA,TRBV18,CASSPEAGGRTEAFF,TGTGCCAGCTCACCAGAAGCGGGTGGGAGGACTGAAGCTTTCTTT
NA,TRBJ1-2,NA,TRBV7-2,CASSSGGSYGYTF,TGTGCCAGCAGCTCAGGAGGGAGCTATGGCTACACCTTC
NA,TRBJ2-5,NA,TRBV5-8,CASSAEGTQYF,TGTGCCAGCAGCGCAGAAGGGACCCAGTACTTC
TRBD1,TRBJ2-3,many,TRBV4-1,CASSAGQGGTDTQYF,TGCGCCAGCAGCGCGGGACAGGGGGGGACAGATACGCAGTATTTT
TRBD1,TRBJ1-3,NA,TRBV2,CASSGQGAGNTIYF,TGTGCCAGCAGTGGACAGGGTGCCGGAAACACCATATATTTT
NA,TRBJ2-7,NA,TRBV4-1,CASSQLGVTYEQYF,TGCGCCAGCAGCCAACTGGGGGTTACCTACGAGCAGTACTTC
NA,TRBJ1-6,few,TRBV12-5,CASGSPPGQFSPLHF,TGTGCTAGTGGTTCGCCGCCGGGACAATTTTCACCCCTCCACTTT
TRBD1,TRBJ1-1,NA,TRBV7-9,CASSLGDRGVATEAFF,TGTGCCAGCAGCTTAGGCGACAGGGGGGTTGCCACTGAAGCTTTCTTT
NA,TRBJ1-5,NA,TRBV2,CASMGGRGQPQHF,TGTGCCAGCATGGGGGGCAGAGGTCAGCCCCAGCATTTT
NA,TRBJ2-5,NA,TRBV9,CASSPHDGGGETQYF,TGTGCCAGCAGCCCCCACGACGGTGGGGGAGAGACCCAGTACTTC
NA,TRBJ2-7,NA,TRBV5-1,CASSPDQGGFEQYF,TGCGCCAGCAGCCCCGACCAGGGGGGATTCGAGCAGTACTTC
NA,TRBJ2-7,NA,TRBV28,CASSPRDFPTYEQYF,TGTGCCAGCAGTCCCCGGGACTTCCCTACCTACGAGCAGTACTTC
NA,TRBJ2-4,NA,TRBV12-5,CASGSAGTQWRKNIQYF,TGTGCTAGTGGTTCTGCCGGAACCCAGTGGAGGAAAAACATTCAGTACTTC
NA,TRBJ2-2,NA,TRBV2,CASRKGTGELFF,TGTGCCAGTCGGAAGGGCACCGGGGAGCTGTTTTTT
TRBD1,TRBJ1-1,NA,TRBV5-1,CASSLRPGTVNTEAFF,TGCGCCAGCAGCTTAAGGCCCGGGACAGTGAACACTGAAGCTTTCTTT
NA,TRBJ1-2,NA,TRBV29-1,CSVDGGHGYTF,TGCAGCGTTGACGGAGGGCATGGCTACACCTTC
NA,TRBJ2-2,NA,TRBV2,CASKSSIPANTGELFF,TGTGCCAGCAAGTCGTCCATCCCCGCGAACACCGGGGAGCTGTTTTTT
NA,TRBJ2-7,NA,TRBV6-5,CASSSPGGEQYF,TGTGCCAGCAGTTCCCCTGGGGGCGAGCAGTACTTC
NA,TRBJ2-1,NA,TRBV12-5,CASGLLMNNEQFF,TGTGCTAGTGGTCTATTGATGAACAATGAGCAGTTCTTC
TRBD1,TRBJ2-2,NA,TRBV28,CASSSQGVNTGELFF,TGTGCCAGCAGTTCCCAGGGGGTGAACACCGGGGAGCTGTTTTTT